This T cell receptor (beta chain) was captured by sequencing in a study of T cell repertoires in cytomegalovirus infection. Overall study: Based on public TCR beta signatures, there were indications of CMV infection and of a matching HLA type.

TCRdb independently ran MiXCR on the reads; one entry per CDR3 protein. The profile shows hundreds of thousands of distinct CDR3 sequences, around 30% of them singletons. This clonotype came up many times. Its target is unknown. Trimming removed 4 bases at V and 2 bases at J, with 11 bases between. CDR3 length equals 13 residues. In germline, CDR1 is DFQATT, CDR2 SNEGSKA (reference sequence). The sequence derives from a human donor in good health (CMV status not recorded). Some clones in this sample may be carry-over from other donors' samples. The sequences come from cultured PBMCs, collected from culture after CMV antigen stimulation. The chain combines TRBV20-1 with TRBJ2-5; D might be TRBD2 (6 bases). Written as DNA, the CDR3 is TGCAGTGCTAACCCCGGGGGTCAAGAGACCCAGTACTTC. Encoded protein: CSANPGGQETQYF.